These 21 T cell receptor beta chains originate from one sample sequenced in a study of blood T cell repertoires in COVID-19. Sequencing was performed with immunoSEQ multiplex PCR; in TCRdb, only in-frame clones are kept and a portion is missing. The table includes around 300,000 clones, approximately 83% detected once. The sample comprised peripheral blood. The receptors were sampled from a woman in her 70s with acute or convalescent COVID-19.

Written as DNA, the CDR3 is TGTGCCAGCAGCTTAACAGCCCGATTGAGCGGGGACACCGGGGAGCTGTTTTTT. It translates to CASSLTARLSGDTGELFF. The chain couples TRBV7-9 to TRBJ2-2, with 7 bases fitting TRBD2. J was trimmed by 3 bases and V by 2 bases; bases with no gene match: 12. Germline CDR1 SEHNR, CDR2 FQNEAQ (reference sequence). This CDR3 region has 18 residues.

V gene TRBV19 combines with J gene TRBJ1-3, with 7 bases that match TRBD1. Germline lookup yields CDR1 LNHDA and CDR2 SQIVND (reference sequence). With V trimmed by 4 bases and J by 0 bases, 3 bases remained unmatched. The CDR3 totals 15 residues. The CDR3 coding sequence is TGTGCCAGTAGTACGGGACAGCACTCTGGAAACACCATATATTTT. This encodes CASSTGQHSGNTIYF.

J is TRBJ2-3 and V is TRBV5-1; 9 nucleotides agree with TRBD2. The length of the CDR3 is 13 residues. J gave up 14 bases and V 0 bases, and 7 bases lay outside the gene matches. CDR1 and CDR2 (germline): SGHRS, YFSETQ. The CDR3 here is CASSLGSGGALYF. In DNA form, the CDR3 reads TGCGCCAGCAGCTTGGGTAGCGGGGGCGCCTTGTATTTT.

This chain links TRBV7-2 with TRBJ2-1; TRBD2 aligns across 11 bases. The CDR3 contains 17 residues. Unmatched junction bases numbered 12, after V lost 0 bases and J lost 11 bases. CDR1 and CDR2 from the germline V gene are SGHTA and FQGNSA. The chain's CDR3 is CASSLAWGELAGAQQFF. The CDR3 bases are TGTGCCAGCAGCTTAGCGTGGGGTGAACTAGCGGGGGCCCAGCAGTTCTTC.

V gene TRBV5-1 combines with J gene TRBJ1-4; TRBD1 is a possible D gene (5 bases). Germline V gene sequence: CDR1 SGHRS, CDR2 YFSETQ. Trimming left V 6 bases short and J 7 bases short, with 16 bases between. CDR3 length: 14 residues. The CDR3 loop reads CASNPSGTGEKLFF. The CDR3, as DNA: TGCGCCAGCAACCCATCAGGGACTGGTGAAAAACTGTTTTTT.

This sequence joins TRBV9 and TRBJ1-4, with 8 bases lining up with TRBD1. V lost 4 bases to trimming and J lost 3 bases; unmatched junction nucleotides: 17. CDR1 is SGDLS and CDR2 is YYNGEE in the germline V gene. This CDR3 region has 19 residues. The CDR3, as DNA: TGTGCCAGCAGCTCAACCTTCGGACAGGGCATAAATGCTAATGAAAAACTGTTTTTT. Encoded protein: CASSSTFGQGINANEKLFF.

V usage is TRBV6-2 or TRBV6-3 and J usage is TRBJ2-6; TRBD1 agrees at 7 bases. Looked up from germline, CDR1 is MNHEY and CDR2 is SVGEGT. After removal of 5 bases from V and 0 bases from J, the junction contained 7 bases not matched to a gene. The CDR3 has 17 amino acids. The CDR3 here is CASSPPGQLSGANVLTF. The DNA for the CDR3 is TGTGCCAGCAGTCCGCCGGGACAGCTCTCTGGGGCCAACGTCCTGACTTTC.

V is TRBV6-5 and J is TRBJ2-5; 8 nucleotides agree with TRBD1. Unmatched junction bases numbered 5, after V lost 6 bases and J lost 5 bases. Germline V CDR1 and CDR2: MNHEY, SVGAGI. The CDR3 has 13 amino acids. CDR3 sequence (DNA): TGTGCCAGCAGGAAGGACAGGGTGGAGACCCAGTACTTC. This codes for CASRKDRVETQYF.

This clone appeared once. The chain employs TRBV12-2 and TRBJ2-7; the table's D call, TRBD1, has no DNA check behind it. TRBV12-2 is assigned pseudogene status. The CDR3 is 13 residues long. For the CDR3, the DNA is TGTGCAAGTCGCTTGGACAGGGACGACGAGCAGTACTTC. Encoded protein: CASRLDRDDEQYF.

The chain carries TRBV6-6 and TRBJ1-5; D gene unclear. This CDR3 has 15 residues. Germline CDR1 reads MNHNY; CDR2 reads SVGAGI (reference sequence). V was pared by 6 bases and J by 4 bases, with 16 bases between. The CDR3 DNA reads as TGTGCCAGCAGACCCCGGGAGGGCGGGAATCAGCCCCAGCATTTT. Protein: CASRPREGGNQPQHF.

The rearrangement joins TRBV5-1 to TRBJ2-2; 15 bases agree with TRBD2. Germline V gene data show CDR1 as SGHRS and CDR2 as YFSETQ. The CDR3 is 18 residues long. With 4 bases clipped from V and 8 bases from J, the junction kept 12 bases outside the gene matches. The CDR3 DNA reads TGCGCCAGCAGCGAGCCGGGACTAGCGGGGGGCGGGTCAGGGGAGCTGTTTTTT. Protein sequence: CASSEPGLAGGGSGELFF. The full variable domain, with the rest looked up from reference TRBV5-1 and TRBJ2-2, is KAGVTQTPRYLIKTRGQQVTLSCSPISGHRSVSWYQQTPGQGLQFLFEYFSETQRNKGNFPGRFSGRQFSNSRSEMNVSTLELGDSALYLCASSEPGLAGGGSGELFFGEGSRLTVL.

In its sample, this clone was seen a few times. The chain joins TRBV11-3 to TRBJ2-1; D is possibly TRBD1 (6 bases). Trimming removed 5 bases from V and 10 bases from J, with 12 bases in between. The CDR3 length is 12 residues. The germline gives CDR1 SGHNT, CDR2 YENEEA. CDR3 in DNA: TGTGCCAGCAGCATTGACCAGGGGGAGCAGTTCTTC. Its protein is CASSIDQGEQFF.

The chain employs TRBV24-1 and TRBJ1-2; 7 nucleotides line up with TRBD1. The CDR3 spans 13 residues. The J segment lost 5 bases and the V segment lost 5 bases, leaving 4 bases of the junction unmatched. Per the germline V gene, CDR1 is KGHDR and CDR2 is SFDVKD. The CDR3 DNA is TGTGCCACCAGTGTTTCGGACAGGTATGGCTACACCTTC. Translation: CATSVSDRYGYTF.

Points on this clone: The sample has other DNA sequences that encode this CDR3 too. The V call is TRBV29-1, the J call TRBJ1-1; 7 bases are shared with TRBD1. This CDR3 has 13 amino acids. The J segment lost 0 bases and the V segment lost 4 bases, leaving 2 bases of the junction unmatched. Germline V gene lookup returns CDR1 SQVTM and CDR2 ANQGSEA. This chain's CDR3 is CSVVGTVNTEAFF. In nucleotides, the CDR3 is TGCAGCGTTGTAGGGACAGTGAACACTGAAGCTTTCTTT.

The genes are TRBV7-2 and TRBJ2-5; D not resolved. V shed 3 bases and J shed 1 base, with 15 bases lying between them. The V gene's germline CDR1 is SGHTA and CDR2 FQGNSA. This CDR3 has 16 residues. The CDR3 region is CASSFLVGVFQETQYF. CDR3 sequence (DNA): TGTGCCAGCAGCTTTTTAGTGGGCGTATTCCAAGAGACCCAGTACTTC.

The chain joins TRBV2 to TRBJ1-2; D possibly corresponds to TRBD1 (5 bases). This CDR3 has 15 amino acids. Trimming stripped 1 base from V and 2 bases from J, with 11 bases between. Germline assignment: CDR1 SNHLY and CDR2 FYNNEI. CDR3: CASSEGGRGNYGYTF. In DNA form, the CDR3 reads TGTGCCAGCAGTGAAGGAGGACGGGGGAACTATGGCTACACCTTC.

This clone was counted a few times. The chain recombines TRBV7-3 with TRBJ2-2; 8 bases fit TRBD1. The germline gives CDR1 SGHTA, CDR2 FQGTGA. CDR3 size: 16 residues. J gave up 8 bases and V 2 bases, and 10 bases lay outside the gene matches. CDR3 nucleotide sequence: TGTGCCAGCAGCTTACAGCCAGGGGGCGTAGGAGGGGAGCTGTTTTTT. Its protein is CASSLQPGGVGGELFF.

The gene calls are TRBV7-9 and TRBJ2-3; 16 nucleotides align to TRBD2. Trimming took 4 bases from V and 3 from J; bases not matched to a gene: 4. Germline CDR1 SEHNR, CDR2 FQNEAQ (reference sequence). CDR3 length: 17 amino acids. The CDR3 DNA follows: TGTGCCAGCAGCTCGGGACTAGCGGGGGGGCCGACAGATACGCAGTATTTT. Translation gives CASSSGLAGGPTDTQYF.

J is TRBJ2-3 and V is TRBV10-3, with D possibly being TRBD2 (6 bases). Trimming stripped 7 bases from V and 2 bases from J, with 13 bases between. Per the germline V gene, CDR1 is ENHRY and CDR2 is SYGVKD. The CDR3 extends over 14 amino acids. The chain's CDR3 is CAITISGSTDTQYF. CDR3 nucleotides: TGTGCCATCACTATTAGCGGCTCCACAGATACGCAGTATTTT.

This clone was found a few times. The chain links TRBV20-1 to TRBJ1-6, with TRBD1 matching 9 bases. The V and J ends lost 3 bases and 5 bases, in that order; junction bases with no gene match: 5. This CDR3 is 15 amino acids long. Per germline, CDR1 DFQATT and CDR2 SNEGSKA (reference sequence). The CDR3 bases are TGCAGTGCTAGTTACGGGGACAGGGATAATTCACCCCTCCACTTT. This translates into CSASYGDRDNSPLHF.

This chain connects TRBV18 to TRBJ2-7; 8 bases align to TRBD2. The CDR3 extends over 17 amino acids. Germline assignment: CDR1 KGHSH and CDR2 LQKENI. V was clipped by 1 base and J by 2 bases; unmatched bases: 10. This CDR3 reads CASSPLPGGRITYEQYF. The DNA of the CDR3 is TGTGCCAGCTCACCACTCCCGGGGGGGCGGATTACCTACGAGCAGTACTTC.